This is a list of T cell receptor beta chains from one sample in a study of cytomegalovirus exposure and HLA in healthy donors. The assay was immunoSEQ multiplex PCR, and TCRdb's table has in-frame clones only and misses some. Among 55,000 to 85,000 clones listed, approximately 79% were seen once. Sample: PBMCs. These receptors originate from a woman in her thirties or forties in good health and CMV-seropositive. Both conserved end residues are part of each CDR3. D genes are given only for firm matches. Some rows mark clone size as missing; the rest say once, few, many or name a class of expanded clone.

clone size	J gene	V gene	D gene	CDR3 protein	CDR3 DNA
-	TRBJ2-2	TRBV5-8	TRBD2	CASSLLAGVPYNTGELFF	TGTGCCAGCAGCTTGCTAGCGGGGGTCCCTTATAACACCGGGGAGCTGTTTTTT
once	TRBJ1-4	TRBV15	-	CATSRERGEKLFF	TGTGCCACCAGCAGAGAGAGAGGGGAAAAACTGTTTTTT
-	TRBJ1-2	TRBV7-9	-	CASSFSSSQAPYGYTF	TGTGCCAGCAGCTTTTCTAGCAGCCAGGCTCCATATGGCTACACCTTC
-	TRBJ1-1	TRBV7-3	TRBD1	CASSLKSRDRERNTEAFF	TGTGCCAGCAGCTTAAAAAGTCGGGACAGGGAGAGGAACACTGAAGCTTTCTTT
-	TRBJ1-5	TRBV19	-	CASSISGGNQPQHF	TGTGCCAGTAGTATTTCCGGGGGCAATCAGCCCCAGCATTTT
few	TRBJ1-4	TRBV6-1	-	CASSEYRVGEKLFF	TGTGCCAGCAGTGAATACAGGGTCGGCGAAAAACTGTTTTTT
-	TRBJ1-2	TRBV29-1	-	CSVEVGRGSGGYTF	TGCAGCGTTGAGGTCGGCAGGGGCAGTGGTGGCTACACCTTC
-	TRBJ2-7	TRBV5-1	-	CASSAGLDSSYEQYF	TGCGCCAGCAGCGCTGGACTGGACAGCTCCTACGAGCAGTACTTC
few	TRBJ1-2	TRBV5-8	TRBD1	CASSLWDRVSYGYTF	TGTGCCAGCAGCTTGTGGGACAGGGTGAGCTATGGCTACACCTTC
-	TRBJ1-5	TRBV6-1	TRBD1	CASGRDSGNQPQHF	TGTGCCAGCGGCCGGGACAGCGGAAATCAGCCCCAGCATTTT
-	TRBJ2-5	TRBV5-1	-	CASSLDLAETQYF	TGCGCCAGCAGCTTGGATCTGGCAGAGACCCAGTACTTC
-	TRBJ2-3	TRBV2	-	CASSDTGFTDTQYF	TGTGCCAGCAGTGATACAGGGTTCACAGATACGCAGTATTTT
-	TRBJ2-5	TRBV5-1	TRBD2	CASSFTTSVQETQYF	TGCGCCAGCAGCTTTACGACTAGCGTCCAAGAGACCCAGTACTTC
-	TRBJ1-5	TRBV29-1	TRBD1	CSVGQGMSGQPQHF	TGCAGCGTGGGACAGGGGATGTCGGGTCAGCCCCAGCATTTT
-	TRBJ1-2	TRBV5-6	-	CASSLGGYGYTF	TGTGCCAGCAGCTTAGGAGGGTATGGCTACACCTTC
-	TRBJ2-7	TRBV2	-	CASSAGPMGEQYF	TGTGCCAGCAGTGCAGGGCCCATGGGTGAGCAGTACTTC
-	TRBJ2-3	TRBV12-5	TRBD1	CASGNWDRGFDTQYF	TGTGCTAGTGGTAACTGGGACAGGGGTTTCGATACGCAGTATTTT
once	TRBJ2-1	TRBV4-1	TRBD2	CASSQGLAGGIEQFF	TGCGCCAGCAGCCAAGGACTAGCGGGGGGGATTGAGCAGTTCTTC
-	TRBJ1-5	TRBV10-2	-	CASRGSRAGQPQHF	TGCGCCAGCAGGGGCAGCAGGGCGGGGCAGCCCCAGCATTTT
few	TRBJ1-2	TRBV5-1	TRBD1	CASSLVQGGNYGYTF	TGCGCCAGCAGCTTGGTACAGGGGGGCAACTATGGCTACACCTTC
-	TRBJ2-2	TRBV14	TRBD2	CASSLKRGANTGELFF	TGTGCCAGCAGCTTAAAGCGGGGGGCCAACACCGGGGAGCTGTTTTTT
-	TRBJ2-7	TRBV5-1	-	CASSFAGGLYEQYF	TGCGCCAGCAGCTTCGCCGGGGGTCTCTACGAGCAGTACTTC
-	TRBJ1-2	TRBV5-6	-	CASNGGANYGYTF	TGTGCCAGCAACGGGGGGGCTAACTATGGCTACACCTTC
-	TRBJ1-2	TRBV15	-	CATEHRGYGYTF	TGTGCCACCGAGCATAGGGGCTATGGCTACACCTTC
few	TRBJ1-4	TRBV2	-	CASMDGTSEKLFF	TGTGCCAGCATGGACGGGACTTCGGAAAAACTGTTTTTT
-	TRBJ2-5	TRBV4-2	-	CASSQDLEGGPGETQYF	TGTGCCAGCAGCCAAGATCTCGAGGGGGGGCCCGGTGAGACCCAGTACTTC
-	TRBJ2-5	TRBV5-1	-	CASSLGGTGETQYF	TGCGCCAGCAGCTTGGGGGGCACCGGGGAGACCCAGTACTTC
-	TRBJ1-2	TRBV9	-	CASSQEGFFPYTF	TGTGCCAGCAGCCAGGAGGGGTTTTTCCCCTACACCTTC
-	TRBJ1-5	TRBV9	TRBD1	CASSEQGDQPQHF	TGTGCCAGCAGCGAACAGGGGGATCAGCCCCAGCATTTT
few	TRBJ2-7	TRBV18	-	CASSPPTSRLYEQYF	TGTGCCAGCTCACCTCCGACTAGTAGGTTGTACGAGCAGTACTTC
-	TRBJ1-1	TRBV5-1	-	CASSLTGRDTEAFF	TGCGCCAGCAGCTTGACAGGGAGGGACACTGAAGCTTTCTTT
-	TRBJ1-2	TRBV2	-	CASSGNRASNYGYTF	TGTGCCAGCAGTGGTAACAGGGCGTCGAACTATGGCTACACCTTC
-	TRBJ2-1	TRBV6-4	TRBD1	CAGSETGPGNEQFF	TGTGCCGGCAGTGAGACAGGGCCGGGCAATGAGCAGTTCTTC
-	TRBJ1-3	TRBV6-5	-	CASSYEGSGNTIYF	TGTGCCAGCAGTTACGAGGGTAGTGGAAACACCATATATTTT
once	TRBJ2-3	TRBV5-8	-	CASSFPGATDTQYF	TGTGCCAGCAGCTTTCCAGGTGCCACAGATACGCAGTATTTT
-	TRBJ2-2	TRBV19	-	CASRPQSTGELFF	TGTGCCAGTAGACCACAAAGCACCGGGGAGCTGTTTTTT
-	TRBJ1-5	TRBV18	-	CASSPNRDYSNQPQHF	TGTGCCAGCTCACCAAACAGGGACTATAGCAATCAGCCCCAGCATTTT
-	TRBJ1-2	TRBV19	-	CASSSQGFSYGYTF	TGTGCCAGTAGCAGTCAGGGATTCTCATATGGCTACACCTTC
-	TRBJ2-3	TRBV5-1	TRBD2	CASETSGGEDTQYF	TGCGCCAGCGAAACTAGCGGGGGGGAAGATACGCAGTATTTT
-	TRBJ1-3	TRBV2	-	CASSVEQATSGNTIYF	TGTGCCAGCAGTGTCGAACAGGCAACCTCTGGAAACACCATATATTTT
once	TRBJ1-2	TRBV29-1	-	CSVLEGIGYTF	TGCAGCGTTCTGGAGGGTATAGGCTACACCTTC
-	TRBJ1-2	TRBV11-1	-	CASSYGREGGYTF	TGTGCCAGCAGTTACGGCCGTGAGGGTGGCTACACCTTC
few	TRBJ2-6	TRBV5-1	-	CASSSGSSGSSGANVLTF	TGCGCCAGCAGCTCCGGTTCGTCCGGGAGCTCTGGGGCCAACGTCCTGACTTTC
-	TRBJ2-1	TRBV2	-	CASSEFGGGQSKQFF	TGTGCCAGCAGTGAATTTGGGGGGGGCCAGAGCAAGCAGTTCTTC
-	TRBJ1-1	TRBV18	-	CASSRGGSEAFF	TGTGCCAGCTCACGGGGGGGGTCTGAAGCTTTCTTT